This TCR beta chain derives from a study of CD8+CD57+ T cells in acquired aplastic anemia (dated by TCRdb to about 2018). For context, the study as a whole: On average, sorted CD4+ and CD8+ cells yielded around 3.1 ug of extracted DNA, with a range of roughly 0.18 to 30 ug. An average of approximately 10 million reads for CD4+ cells and 11 million to 13 million reads for CD8+ cells was obtained from healthy donor samples. Study-wide conclusions, independent of this receptor: No significant difference in CD8+ Simpson's diversity was found between patients and healthy controls (P=0.060). Roughly 30 CD8+ CDR3 sequences were shared between patients and controls but appeared highly expressed in patients and within their immunodominant clones.

In this study, sorted CD4+ and CD8+ T cells from the blood of healthy subjects and of severe aplastic anemia patients had their TCR repertoires deep-sequenced. Ficoll-Paque density gradient centrifugation was used to isolate peripheral blood mononuclear cells. Before DNA extraction, CD4+ and CD8+ T cells were sorted by FACS or by magnetic beads. Regarding this clonotype: This receptor's antigen is unknown. The input lacks base qualities; no much larger clone sits a single base away.

Compared with germline, V lacks 7 bases and J lacks 7 bases; bases without a gene match: 6. Sequences WNHNN (CDR1) and SYGVQD (CDR2) are obtained from the germline V gene (reference sequence). Reading from cysteine to phenylalanine, the CDR3 counts 12 amino acids. The CDR3 DNA has 36 bases and is translated from base 1. Genomic DNA was used as template for profiling of TCR beta VDJ combinations and CDR3 sequences. An Illumina HiSeq 2000 was used for TCR repertoire sequencing. The study's own analysis went as follows. TRBV/TRBJ rearrangement plots, CDR3 size and DJ length profiles, and Simpson's diversity index were used to assess repertoires. The immunodominant clone was defined as the most abundant DNA sequence in deep sequencing data. CDR3 amino acid sequences were checked for sharing between subjects and were compared against published repertoires and the VDJdb database. TCRdb passed the public sequencing reads through fastp at Q25 and MiXCR, retaining productive beta sequences. Here each entry gathers all rows of one CDR3 protein and keeps the most common genes and DNA. TCRdb's processing, not the authors' own work, is the source of the V and J calls. Counted in this sample were some 130,000 distinct CDR3 sequences; 48% of them appeared once. The ten most abundant clones make up roughly 2.7% of the sample.

The sequence joins TRBV10-1 to TRBJ2-7; TRBD2 matches 8 bases in the middle. The sequenced sample consisted of sorted CD4+, CD8+, or CD8+CD57+ T cells (not recorded which) from PBMCs. The receptor's source is a human donor in good health, serving as a control. The CDR3 protein is CASTRAGAEQYF. The DNA is as follows: TGCGCCAGCACTCGAGCGGGGGCGGAGCAGTACTTC.